Below are 7 T cell receptor beta chains sequenced from a single sample in a study of blood T cell repertoires in COVID-19 (dated by TCRdb to 2020 to 2021). Receptor libraries were prepared by the immunoSEQ multiplex PCR assay. The source is immuneACCESS, and TCRdb retained only in-frame sequences with V and J called. Part of the clones is not carried over; for the studies checked, unresolved V genes explain less than half of this, and the remainder is unexplained. The sample profile shows about 100,000 clones; around four fifths of them were found once. The ten largest make up roughly 12% of the sample. The sequenced sample consisted of peripheral blood. Receptors originate from a woman aged 70-85 years with acute or convalescent COVID-19.

The chain uses TRBV18 and TRBJ1-1; 7 positions match TRBD1. CDR3 length: 13 amino acids. Per germline, CDR1 KGHSH and CDR2 LQKENI. Unmatched junction bases numbered 5, after V lost 6 bases and J lost 4 bases. DNA of the CDR3: TGTGCCAGCTCCCTCGACAGGGCCACTGAAGCTTTCTTT. Its translation is CASSLDRATEAFF.

This chain uses TRBV21-1 with TRBJ1-3; TRBD1 is the table's D call and was not checked against the DNA. TRBV21-1 is annotated as a pseudogene. There are 17 residues in the CDR3. In nucleotides, the CDR3 is TGTGCCAGCAGCAAAAGGGGACAGGGGGAAGGAGGAAACACCATATATTTT. Protein product: CASSKRGQGEGGNTIYF.

V gene TRBV5-6 combines with J gene TRBJ2-7; possibly TRBD2 for D (7 bases). The CDR3 loop spans 13 amino acids. Trimming stripped 4 bases from V and 7 bases from J, with 15 bases between. Germline V gene data show CDR1 as SGHDT and CDR2 as YYEEEE. CDR3: CASSPGGGWEQYV. The CDR3 DNA reads as TGTGCCAGCAGCCCTGGGGGGGGCTGGGAGCAGTACGTC.

V gene TRBV10-3 combines with J gene TRBJ2-4, with D maybe TRBD2 (6 bases). The CDR3 sequence is 16 residues long. From germline, CDR1 is ENHRY and CDR2 SYGVKD. The germline V and J ends were trimmed by 0 bases and 3 bases, with 12 bases remaining between them. CDR3 nucleotide sequence: TGTGCCATCAGTGAGTCGGGGGGTTTCGGCAAAAACATTCAGTACTTC. Protein: CAISESGGFGKNIQYF.

The J gene is TRBJ2-3, the V gene TRBV30, with D possibly being TRBD2 (6 bases). Trimming cost V 1 base and J 1 base, with 9 bases left between them. Germline CDR1 GTSNPN, CDR2 SVGIG (reference sequence). The CDR3 is made up of 14 amino acids. CDR3 residues: CAWSEGLGTDTQYF. The CDR3 coding sequence is TGTGCCTGGAGTGAGGGACTGGGCACAGATACGCAGTATTTT.

The chain couples TRBV6-5 to TRBJ1-5; 8 nucleotides match TRBD1. Germline V gene lookup returns CDR1 MNHEY and CDR2 SVGAGI. This CDR3 is 14 amino acids long. The trim removed 7 bases at V and 4 bases at J, leaving 6 bases unmatched. In DNA, the CDR3 is TGTGCCAGCACTGGACAGGGAGGTAATCAGCCCCAGCATTTT. It encodes CASTGQGGNQPQHF.

The CDR3 reads CASAYRTAYQETQYF. CDR3 bases: TGTGCCAGCGCTTACAGGACAGCGTACCAAGAGACCCAGTACTTC. V is TRBV2 and J is TRBJ2-5; tentatively, D is TRBD1 (6 bases). Per the germline V gene, CDR1 is SNHLY and CDR2 is FYNNEI. The CDR3 has 15 residues. V dropped 8 bases and J dropped 0 bases, with 16 bases sitting between them.